The T cell receptor (beta chain) described here comes from a study of T cell repertoires in cytomegalovirus infection. Looking at the study overall: Signatures in public TCR beta sequences pointed to both CMV infection and matching HLA type.

This clonotype was seen repeatedly, ten times or more. In TCRdb, the reads were re-called with MiXCR into one record per CDR3 protein. The data contain under 350,000 distinct CDR3 sequences, roughly a tenth of them singletons. The CDR3 totals 12 residues. Germline V gene sequence: CDR1 DFQATT, CDR2 SNEGSKA (reference sequence). V shed 3 bases and J shed 4 bases, with 7 bases lying between them. The source is a human donor in good health (CMV status not recorded). Some clones in this sample may be carry-over from other donors' samples. The sequenced sample consisted of PBMCs. The gene calls are TRBV20-1 and TRBJ1-3; no reliable D call. The CDR3 coding sequence is TGCAGTGCTAGTACTGCAGGAAACACCATATATTTT. Residues: CSASTAGNTIYF.